This T cell receptor (beta chain) is drawn from a study of blood T cells in healthy people across ages. The wider study: Template switching caught about one barcoded beta molecule for each two T cells.

Through a sample-barcoded 5' primer and a J-beta primer mix, a second PCR was run for about 7 to 12 cycles. TCRdb reprocessed the 5' RACE reads via MiXCR and lists one record per CDR3 protein. This sample has under 800,000 distinct CDR3 sequences, with roughly 20% found just once. Donation came from healthy Caucasian individuals in Russia who were aged roughly 6 to 95. This CDR3 has 16 amino acids. V lost 1 base, J lost 5 bases, and 8 bases stayed unmatched. The germline CDR1 and CDR2 sequences are LNHNV and YYDKDF (reference sequence). Broader study findings: In older individuals, TCR beta diversity per million T cells was lower, falling roughly linearly with age. PBMCs left unsorted prevented a conclusive naive versus antigen-experienced comparison.

A word on this clonotype: Its antigen remains unidentified.

This chain links TRBV15 with TRBJ2-1; TRBD2 matches 7 bases. The receptor was isolated from a man aged 70-80 years in good health. The sequenced sample consisted of blood. CDR3 loop: CATSRGSAGGNNEQFF. The DNA for the CDR3 is TGTGCCACCAGCAGAGGCTCCGCCGGGGGGAACAATGAGCAGTTCTTC.